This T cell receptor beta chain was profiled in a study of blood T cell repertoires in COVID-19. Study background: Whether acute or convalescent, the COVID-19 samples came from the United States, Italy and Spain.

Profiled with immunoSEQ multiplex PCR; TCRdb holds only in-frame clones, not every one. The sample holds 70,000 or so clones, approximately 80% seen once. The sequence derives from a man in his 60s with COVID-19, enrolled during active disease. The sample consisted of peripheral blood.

The CDR3 bases are TGTGCCAGCAGTCCGCACAGGGGGGGTTCCTACGAGCAGTACTTC. It translates to CASSPHRGGSYEQYF. The V call is TRBV6-5, the J call TRBJ2-7; tentatively, D is TRBD1 (8 bases). This CDR3 contains 15 residues. Germline CDR1 and CDR2: MNHEY and SVGAGI. V shed 5 bases and J shed 1 base, with 15 bases lying between them.